This T cell receptor beta chain was sequenced during a study of healthy donors' naive CD4 and CD8 T cells. General study findings and limits: Chains were not paired, since alpha and beta were sequenced in bulk.

A linear amplification protocol produced the TCR libraries from 450 to 500 ng of total RNA. One entry per CDR3 protein, called by TCRdb with MiXCR from the reads. This sample yields about 200,000 distinct CDR3 sequences, of which 65% to 75% are seen a single time; 2% to 2.5% belongs to the top ten. Germline CDR1 reads MNHEY; CDR2 reads SMNVEV (reference sequence). Trimming cost V 5 bases and J 4 bases; bases outside gene matches: 9. The CDR3 covers 16 residues. In the case of this clonotype: The antigen is not known.

The rearrangement joins TRBV27 to TRBJ2-2; 8 bases fit TRBD1. The receptor comes from a pool of human donors in good health; the sample pools cells from several healthy donors. The source material was naive CD4+ and CD8+ T cells sorted from blood, pooled from several donors. The CDR3 reads CASSIPTGVLTGELFF. The CDR3 region has the DNA TGTGCCAGCAGTATCCCGACAGGGGTCCTCACCGGGGAGCTGTTTTTT.